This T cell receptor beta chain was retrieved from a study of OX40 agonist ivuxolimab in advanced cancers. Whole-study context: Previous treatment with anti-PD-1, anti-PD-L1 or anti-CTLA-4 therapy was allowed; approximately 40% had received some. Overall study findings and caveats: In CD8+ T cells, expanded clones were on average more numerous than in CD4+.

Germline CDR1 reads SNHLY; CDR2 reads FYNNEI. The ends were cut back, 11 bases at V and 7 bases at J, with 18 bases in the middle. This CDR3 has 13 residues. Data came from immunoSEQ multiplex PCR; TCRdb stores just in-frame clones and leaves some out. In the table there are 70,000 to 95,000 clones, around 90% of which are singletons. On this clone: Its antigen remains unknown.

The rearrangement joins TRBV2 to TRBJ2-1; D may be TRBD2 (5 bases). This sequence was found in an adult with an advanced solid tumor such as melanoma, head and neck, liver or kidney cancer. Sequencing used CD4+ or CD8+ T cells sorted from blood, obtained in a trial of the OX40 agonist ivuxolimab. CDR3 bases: TGTGCCCTAAAGCGGAGGACGGGGAATGAGCAGTTCTTC. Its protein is CALKRRTGNEQFF.